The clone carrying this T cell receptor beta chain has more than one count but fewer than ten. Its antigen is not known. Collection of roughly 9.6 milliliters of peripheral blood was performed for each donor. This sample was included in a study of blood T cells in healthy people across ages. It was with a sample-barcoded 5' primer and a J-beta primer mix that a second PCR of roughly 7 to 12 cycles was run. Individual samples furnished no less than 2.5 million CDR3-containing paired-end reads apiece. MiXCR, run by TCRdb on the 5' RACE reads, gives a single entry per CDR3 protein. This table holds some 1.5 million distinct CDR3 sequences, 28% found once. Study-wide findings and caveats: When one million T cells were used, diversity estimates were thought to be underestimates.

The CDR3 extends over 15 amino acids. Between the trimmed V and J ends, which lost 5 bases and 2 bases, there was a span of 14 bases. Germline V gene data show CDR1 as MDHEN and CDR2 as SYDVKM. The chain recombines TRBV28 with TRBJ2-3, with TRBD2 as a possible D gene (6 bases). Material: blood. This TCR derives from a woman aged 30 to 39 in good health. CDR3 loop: CASSGEAINTDTQYF. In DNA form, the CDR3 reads TGTGCCAGCAGTGGGGAGGCGATAAACACAGATACGCAGTATTTT.